Below are 14 T cell receptor beta chains sequenced from a single sample in a study of beta chain features in type 1 diabetes. Expressed TCRB transcripts got sequenced, as all isolated RNA was reverse transcribed. The repertoire was sequenced with immunoSEQ multiplex PCR; TCRdb's copy has only in-frame clones and lacks some. The sample shows fewer than 250,000 clones, about 9.3% of them seen only once. Sequenced sample: naive CD4+ T cells from blood. These receptors were obtained from a woman between 18 and 29 years old in good health.

The V gene is TRBV6-1, the J gene TRBJ2-4, with D unclear. The CDR3 length is 15 residues. The V end lost 7 bases, the J end lost 0 bases, and 13 bases lay between the germline ends. The germline CDR1 and CDR2 sequences are MNHNS and SASEGT. The CDR3 DNA reads TGTGCCAGCACCCCCAGCAGGCTAGCCAAAAACATTCAGTACTTC. Translation gives CASTPSRLAKNIQYF.

The V gene is TRBV30, the J gene TRBJ2-4; a possible D gene is TRBD2 (6 bases). The V gene lost 2 bases and the J gene lost 0 bases, with 8 bases spanning the gap. Germline V gene sequence: CDR1 GTSNPN, CDR2 SVGIG (reference sequence). This CDR3 spans 14 amino acids. The CDR3 loop is CAWSTGVAKNIQYF. The CDR3 bases are TGTGCCTGGAGTACGGGGGTAGCCAAAAACATTCAGTACTTC. The full variable domain, rest sourced from reference TRBV30 and TRBJ2-4, is SQTIHQWPATLVQPVGSPLSLECTVEGTSNPNLYWYRQAAGRGLQLLFYSVGIGQISSEVPQNLSASRPQDRQFILSSKKLLLSDSGFYLCAWSTGVAKNIQYFGAGTRLSVL.

The rearrangement links TRBV25-1 to TRBJ2-5, with 12 positions matching TRBD2. The V segment lost 3 bases and the J segment 1 base; nucleotides outside the gene matches: 0. The germline CDR1 and CDR2 sequences are MGHDK and SYGVNS. There are 15 residues in the CDR3. The CDR3 nucleotides are TGTGCCAGCAGTGAGACTAGCGGGAGCCAAGAGACCCAGTACTTC. The encoded protein is CASSETSGSQETQYF.

The chain couples TRBV15 to TRBJ2-1, with TRBD2 matching 9 bases. Looked up from germline, CDR1 is LNHNV and CDR2 is YYDKDF (reference sequence). The ends lost 1 base at V and 7 bases at J; junction bases unmatched: 11. The length of the CDR3 is 17 residues. CDR3 loop: CATSRATGTSFGNEQFF. CDR3 bases: TGTGCCACCAGCAGAGCGACTGGGACTAGCTTCGGGAATGAGCAGTTCTTC.

This clone was seen more than once but under ten times. The chain couples TRBV29-1 to TRBJ2-1, with 7 bases that match TRBD2. The CDR3 spans 13 residues. The germline V gene has CDR1 SQVTM and CDR2 ANQGSEA. V shed 4 bases and J 7 bases; nucleotides not matched to a gene: 7. The CDR3 DNA is TGCAGCGTTGTGCGGGAGTGGCTTAATGAGCAGTTCTTC. Translation: CSVVREWLNEQFF.

The chain combines TRBV5-1 with TRBJ2-3, with 9 bases identical to TRBD1. With 0 bases clipped from V and 0 bases from J, the junction kept 11 bases outside the gene matches. Germline V CDR1 and CDR2: SGHRS, YFSETQ. The CDR3 sequence is 19 residues long. The CDR3 coding sequence is TGCGCCAGCAGCTTGGGGTCGCGACAGGGGGTACGGAGCACAGATACGCAGTATTTT. Amino acids: CASSLGSRQGVRSTDTQYF.

The chain links TRBV5-1 to TRBJ2-3, with D maybe TRBD2 (6 bases). V gave up 2 bases and J gave up 4 bases, with 17 bases separating them. The CDR3 contains 16 residues. Germline-derived CDR1 and CDR2 are SGHRS and YFSETQ. The CDR3 DNA reads as TGCGCCAGCAGCTTTGGGAGGAGATTTCCGCCAGATACGCAGTATTTT. Its protein is CASSFGRRFPPDTQYF.

The gene calls are TRBV11-2 and TRBJ2-7, with 7 nucleotides matching TRBD2. The CDR3 is made up of 15 amino acids. Germline V gene sequence: CDR1 SGHAT, CDR2 FQNNGV. Trimming cost V 5 bases and J 2 bases; bases outside gene matches: 9. CDR3 sequence: CASSPRLAATYEQYF. CDR3 coding DNA: TGTGCCAGCAGCCCGAGGCTAGCGGCGACCTACGAGCAGTACTTC.

As DNA, the CDR3 is TGCAGCGTTCGCCGGGACAGGAACTCCTACGAGCAGTACTTC. Protein sequence: CSVRRDRNSYEQYF. The rearrangement uses TRBV29-1 and TRBJ2-7, with 8 bases fitting TRBD1. The CDR3 is 14 residues long. The junction had 6 bases not matched to a gene; V was cut back by 5 bases and J by 0 bases. Germline values: CDR1 SQVTM, CDR2 ANQGSEA.

This rearrangement joins TRBV2 to TRBJ2-5; 8 nucleotides match TRBD2. V lost 7 bases to trimming and J lost 1 base; unmatched junction nucleotides: 8. Germline CDR1 and CDR2: SNHLY and FYNNEI. CDR3 length: 15 residues. The DNA for the CDR3 is TGTGCCAGCAACCTGGGCGGGGGGCCCCAAGAGACCCAGTACTTC. Translation: CASNLGGGPQETQYF.

The chain joins TRBV5-1 to TRBJ1-1, with no clear D. The CDR3 runs to 13 residues. The germline V gene encodes CDR1 SGHRS and CDR2 YFSETQ. Between the trimmed V and J ends, which lost 9 bases and 2 bases, there was a span of 14 bases. As DNA, the CDR3 is TGCGCCACCCAGGCTCAGGAAAACACTGAAGCTTTCTTT. It codes for CATQAQENTEAFF. The full variable domain, completed using reference TRBV5-1 and TRBJ1-1, is KAGVTQTPRYLIKTRGQQVTLSCSPISGHRSVSWYQQTPGQGLQFLFEYFSETQRNKGNFPGRFSGRQFSNSRSEMNVSTLELGDSALYLCATQAQENTEAFFGQGTRLTVV.

This clone appeared a few times. This chain connects TRBV13 to TRBJ2-7; 10 bases align to TRBD2. The V gene end was trimmed by 4 bases and the J gene end by 0 bases; junction bases not matched to a gene: 6. The CDR3 runs to 16 residues. The germline gives CDR1 PRHDT, CDR2 FYEKMQ (reference sequence). As DNA, the CDR3 is TGTGCCAGCAGCTCCTATAGCGGGAGGAGCTCCTACGAGCAGTACTTC. It is translated as CASSSYSGRSSYEQYF.

This clone was detected a few times. Other DNA variants within this sample encode the same CDR3. V is TRBV5-1 and J is TRBJ2-7; D is perhaps TRBD1 (5 bases). Germline lookup yields CDR1 SGHRS and CDR2 YFSETQ. The CDR3 consists of 12 residues. Trimming left V 2 bases short and J 4 bases short, with 7 bases between. This CDR3 is CASSLGAYEQYF. The CDR3 nucleotides read TGCGCCAGCAGCTTAGGGGCTTACGAGCAGTACTTC.

This clone was detected a few times. The chain has TRBV30 and TRBJ1-2, with 9 bases matching TRBD1. This CDR3 region has 17 residues. Germline V gives CDR1 GTSNPN, CDR2 SVGIG (reference sequence). Trimming at V came to 3 bases and at J to 7 bases, leaving 18 bases not matched to a gene. The CDR3 spells CAWSTFPGQGRQIGYTF. The CDR3 nucleotides read TGTGCCTGGAGCACCTTCCCGGGACAGGGTAGACAAATTGGCTACACCTTC.